The sequence of this TCR beta chain was determined in a study of blood T cell repertoires in COVID-19 (dated by TCRdb to the early 2020s). Describing the broader study: Samples covering the acute and convalescent phases of COVID-19 were provided by collaborators in the United States, Italy and Spain. The material from the prospective study consisted of cDNA or gDNA derived from T cells, B-cell-depleted T cells, or PBMCs. The dataset comprised deeply sampled blood TCRbeta repertoires from subjects exposed to, actively infected with, or recovered from COVID-19. The repertoires were released in a freely available public database intended as a resource for research on the immune response to SARS-CoV-2. The samples were drawn from the first 160 participants of the ongoing ImmuneRACE study and from 950 to 1,500 subjects provided by 6 global collaborators. Nearly every sample came with metadata listing a de-identified subject ID, COVID-19 status, age in years and sex. Where available, HLA class I and class II types were taken from metadata supplied by the sample provider and were not determined by assay-based typing. Results the study describes overall, beyond this receptor: Clinical and demographic metadata were provided uncurated, with the amount varying by source and participant.

The immunoSEQ Assay, a bias-controlled multiplex PCR, was used to amplify TCRbeta CDR3 regions from genomic DNA. In the authors' own workflow: The number of nucleated cells in each sample was estimated by amplification of reference gene primers within the assay. To quantify the absolute abundance of each unique TCRbeta CDR3 rearrangement, sequence reads were collapsed and filtered. Productive Simpson clonality was computed per sample as the square root of Simpson's diversity index over productive rearrangements. Entries here come from immuneACCESS through TCRdb and include only in-frame sequences with V and J called. Some clones fail to appear in such tables; in the studies checked, an unresolved V gene covers under half of the shortfall, and the cause of the remainder is unknown. D and trimming were read from the DNA, whereas the V and J calls and clone size are those reported in that table. The sample table shows about 150,000 clones, and roughly 78% are seen once. The ten largest clonotypes hold under 2% of the sample.

Ends trimmed: V by 11 bases, J by 4 bases; bases unmatched to a gene: 10. As encoded in the germline V gene, CDR1 is MNHEY while CDR2 is SVGAGI. Inclusive of the bounding cysteine and phenylalanine, the CDR3 is 14 residues long. The CDR3 DNA has 42 bases and is translated from base 1. Each collaborating institution followed its own protocols to collect whole blood in K2EDTA tubes. For TCRbeta analysis, collaborator samples were shipped as frozen whole blood, as isolated PBMCs, or as DNA extracted from either sample type. With respect to this clone: The antigen it binds to is not known. Base qualities were left out, and no much larger clone turns up one base away.

The origin of this receptor is a man aged 80 or over with acute or convalescent COVID-19. The specimen was peripheral blood. The chain couples TRBV6-5 to TRBJ2-1, with TRBD2 matching 8 junction bases. In nucleotides, the sequence is TGTGCCGCCCAACAGCGGGGGCTATACAATGAGCAGTTCTTC. This sequence encodes CAAQQRGLYNEQFF.